This T cell receptor beta chain is from a study of control samples from healthy donors and cancer patients. This clone was picked up one time. The germline V gene has CDR1 MNHEY and CDR2 SVGAGI. The V end lost 8 bases, the J end lost 0 bases, and 13 bases lay between the germline ends. The CDR3 totals 14 residues. Sequenced by immunoSEQ multiplex PCR; TCRdb stores in-frame clones only, minus some. The data contain 100,000 to 150,000 clones, approximately 89% of them singletons. The V and J genes are TRBV6-5 and TRBJ1-1; D is undetermined. Sequenced input: PBMCs. This TCR was recovered from a man in his forties or fifties with head and neck cancer. The CDR3 DNA reads as TGTGCCAGCGGAAAGGACGGGCTGAACACTGAAGCTTTCTTT. It specifies CASGKDGLNTEAFF.